The next 9 T cell receptor beta chains were all read from a single sample in a study of cytomegalovirus exposure and HLA in healthy donors. The PCR was carried out with 60 Vbeta primers and 13 Jbeta primers. TCRdb's table, derived via immunoSEQ multiplex PCR, lists solely in-frame clones and lacks some. The data show about 160,000 clones, roughly four fifths seen once. The source material was PBMCs. Source of these receptors: a woman aged 50 to 60 in good health and CMV-seronegative.

This clone turned up a few times. This chain uses TRBV9 with TRBJ2-2, with D possibly TRBD2 on 7 matching bases. The germline CDR1 and CDR2 sequences are SGDLS and YYNGEE. Trimming left V 2 bases short and J 7 bases short, with 24 bases between. CDR3 length: 18 residues. The chain's CDR3 is CASSVGHGAGGGGGELFF. CDR3 DNA sequence: TGTGCCAGCAGCGTGGGACATGGGGCTGGCGGGGGAGGCGGGGAGCTGTTTTTT.

V gene TRBV15 combines with J gene TRBJ2-5; D remains ambiguous. Germline CDR1 and CDR2: LNHNV and YYDKDF (reference sequence). V was clipped by 1 base and J by 4 bases, with 10 bases between them. This CDR3 has 14 amino acids. The CDR3 is CATSRGPLRETQYF. The CDR3 DNA is TGTGCCACCAGCAGAGGTCCGTTGCGAGAGACCCAGTACTTC.

The DNA of the CDR3 is TGTGCCAGCAGCCCAGGGACTAGCGGGGGCGGGAAGACCCAGTACTTC. Protein product: CASSPGTSGGGKTQYF. V usage is TRBV11-2 and J usage is TRBJ2-5, with TRBD2 matching 14 bases. In germline, CDR1 is SGHAT, CDR2 FQNNGV. The CDR3 contains 16 residues. V lost 5 bases and J lost 6; bases outside the gene matches: 8.

J is TRBJ2-1 and V is TRBV6-1; D gene ambiguous. Germline V gene sequence: CDR1 MNHNS, CDR2 SASEGT. Between the trimmed V and J ends, which lost 6 bases and 2 bases, there was a span of 14 bases. The CDR3 is 15 residues long. The CDR3 DNA is TGTGCCAGCAGGCAAACAGAGCTACCCTACAATGAGCAGTTCTTC. Residues: CASRQTELPYNEQFF.

A few counts support this clone. The J gene is TRBJ2-3, the V gene TRBV2; the D gene is possibly TRBD1 (5 bases). V was clipped by 5 bases and J by 1 base, with 10 bases between them. Germline CDR1 reads SNHLY; CDR2 reads FYNNEI. This CDR3 has 14 residues. The CDR3 DNA reads as TGTGCCAGCAGTTATACAGGAGGCACAGATACGCAGTATTTT. It translates to CASSYTGGTDTQYF.

Comment on this clone: Other DNA sequences in this sample translate to the same CDR3. The gene calls are TRBV7-6 and TRBJ2-7; TRBD1 might be the D (7 bases). This CDR3 is built from 16 residues. Deletions cut 1 base from V and 2 bases from J, with 15 bases between. Looked up from germline, CDR1 is SGHVS and CDR2 is FNYEAQ. The CDR3 DNA follows: TGTGCCAGCAGCTTAGGGGCGGCAGGGGGGACCTACGAGCAGTACTTC. It is translated as CASSLGAAGGTYEQYF.

The gene calls are TRBV7-9 and TRBJ2-5; 7 bases are shared with TRBD2. Germline CDR1 is SEHNR and CDR2 is FQNEAQ (reference sequence). The CDR3 runs to 15 residues. Trimming at V came to 1 base and at J to 5 bases, leaving 7 bases not matched to a gene. CDR3 sequence: CASSLDGGGRETQYF. In DNA form, the CDR3 reads TGTGCCAGCAGCTTAGACGGCGGGGGACGGGAGACCCAGTACTTC.

V and J are TRBV5-8 and TRBJ1-5; D might be TRBD1 (6 bases). V shed 4 bases and J shed 0 bases, with 14 bases lying between them. Germline V gene data show CDR1 as SGHTS and CDR2 as YDEGEE. This CDR3 is built from 16 residues. This CDR3 is CASSPDRIYSNQPQHF. CDR3 nucleotides: TGTGCCAGCAGCCCTGACAGGATTTATAGCAATCAGCCCCAGCATTTT.

In this sample, this clone is medium-sized. This sequence joins TRBV5-4 and TRBJ1-1; D uncertain. Trimming took off 4 bases at V and 0 bases at J, with 16 bases between the two ends. This CDR3 is 16 amino acids long. CDR1 is SGHNT, CDR2 YYREEE, per germline (reference sequence). The CDR3 bases are TGTGCCAGCAGCCATTCCGGGAGCTTCATGAACACTGAAGCTTTCTTT. Translation: CASSHSGSFMNTEAFF.